The 16 T cell receptor beta chains below all came from one sample that was sequenced in a study of identical twins. TCRdb processed the 5' RACE reads anew with MiXCR; each CDR3 protein has one entry. Among 450,000 to 650,000 distinct CDR3 sequences listed, nearly 15% were seen once. The sample was also reused in another study, on yellow fever vaccine responses in identical twins.

The sequenced sample consisted of CD4+ T cells sorted from blood. All receptors come from a woman under 30 in good health.

This clonotype turned up a few times. V is TRBV10-3 and J is TRBJ1-1, with 7 bases matching TRBD1. This CDR3 is built from 15 residues. Trimming at V came to 2 bases and at J to 4 bases, leaving 7 bases not matched to a gene. Germline CDR1 ENHRY, CDR2 SYGVKD. In DNA, the CDR3 is TGTGCCATCAGTGAGGGGGACAGCCGGGGCACTGAAGCTTTCTTT. Translating gives CAISEGDSRGTEAFF.

A few counts support this clonotype. The chain is built from TRBV5-1 and TRBJ2-3; TRBD2 matches 15 bases. The germline CDR1 and CDR2 sequences are SGHRS and YFSETQ. The CDR3 is 18 residues long. The V segment lost 4 bases and the J segment 0 bases; nucleotides outside the gene matches: 6. The chain's CDR3 is CASSPGLAGGASTDTQYF. In DNA form, the CDR3 reads TGCGCCAGCAGCCCGGGACTAGCGGGGGGTGCTAGCACAGATACGCAGTATTTT.

The chain links TRBV12-3 or TRBV12-4 to TRBJ2-7; D is unclear. Trimming removed 2 bases at V and 1 base at J, with 9 bases between. There are 14 residues in the CDR3. The CDR3 reads CASSLNALSYEQYV. The CDR3 region has the DNA TGTGCCAGCAGTTTAAACGCCTTATCCTACGAGCAGTACGTC.

This clonotype was seen many times. CDR3 in amino acids: CASSLLGEQFF. Here the CDR3 DNA reads TGTGCCAGCAGTTTGTTGGGTGAGCAGTTCTTC. This sequence joins TRBV12-3 or TRBV12-4 and TRBJ2-1, with no clear D. V lost 3 bases to trimming and J lost 9 bases, with 6 bases between them. CDR3 size: 11 residues.

The chain has TRBV28 and TRBJ1-6; possible D gene TRBD1, 6 bases. The V and J ends lost 5 bases and 7 bases respectively, with 15 bases between them. This CDR3 comprises 15 residues. Germline-derived CDR1 and CDR2 are MDHEN and SYDVKM. CDR3 residues: CASSAAGAGNSPLHF. The DNA of the CDR3 is TGTGCCAGCAGTGCGGCGGGGGCTGGGAATTCACCCCTCCACTTT.

This sequence joins TRBV12-3 or TRBV12-4 and TRBJ1-1; D uncertain. The CDR3 loop spans 15 amino acids. Between the trimmed V and J ends, which lost 0 bases and 4 bases, there was a span of 12 bases. CDR3 DNA sequence: TGTGCCAGCAGTTTAGCTCCGGTGGGGAGCACTGAAGCTTTCTTT. It codes for CASSLAPVGSTEAFF.

This chain joins TRBV20-1 and TRBJ1-2; possibly TRBD1 for D (5 bases). Germline V lookup: CDR1 DFQATT, CDR2 SNEGSKA (reference sequence). V lost 0 bases, J lost 3 bases, and 11 bases lay in between. The length of the CDR3 is 14 residues. The CDR3 reads CSARDPRDDYGYTF. The CDR3, as DNA: TGCAGTGCTAGAGACCCCCGGGACGACTATGGCTACACCTTC.

CDR3 protein: CAISGTESQNTEAFF. In nucleotides, the CDR3 is TGTGCCATCAGTGGGACAGAATCCCAGAACACTGAAGCTTTCTTT. The chain combines TRBV10-3 with TRBJ1-1; weak D call: TRBD1 (6 bases). The CDR3 runs to 15 residues. The V gene's germline CDR1 is ENHRY and CDR2 SYGVKD. V was clipped by 4 bases and J by 1 base, with 13 bases between them.

The CDR3 protein is CSARDLTGVFSSYNEQFF. The CDR3 DNA reads TGCAGTGCTAGAGATCTGACAGGGGTGTTTAGCTCCTACAATGAGCAGTTCTTC. J is TRBJ2-1 and V is TRBV20-1; TRBD1 matches at 8 bases. The CDR3 totals 18 residues. Germline V lookup: CDR1 DFQATT, CDR2 SNEGSKA (reference sequence). J lost 0 bases, V lost 0 bases, and 10 bases had no gene match.

There are a few counts of this clonotype. The rearrangement joins TRBV12-3 or TRBV12-4 to TRBJ1-3, with 8 bases lining up with TRBD1. The CDR3 has 16 amino acids. After removal of 1 base from V and 4 bases from J, the junction contained 6 bases not matched to a gene. CDR3 protein: CASSLGDRPEGNTIYF. The CDR3 DNA follows: TGTGCCAGCAGTTTAGGGGACAGGCCCGAGGGAAACACCATATATTTT.

This clonotype was observed a handful of times. The chain joins TRBV10-3 to TRBJ1-2; D gene unclear. CDR3 length equals 12 residues. V gave up 7 bases and J gave up 7 bases, with 13 bases separating them. Germline CDR1 and CDR2: ENHRY and SYGVKD. Written as DNA, the CDR3 is TGTGCCATCACGTCCGGGGAGGCTGGCTACACCTTC. This codes for CAITSGEAGYTF.

This clonotype was seen only once. The V and J genes are TRBV20-1 and TRBJ2-3; 9 nucleotides align to TRBD2. The germline gives CDR1 DFQATT, CDR2 SNEGSKA (reference sequence). J lost 0 bases, V lost 6 bases, and 16 bases had no gene match. This CDR3 region has 18 residues. In nucleotides, the CDR3 is TGCAGTGCCAACTTAGCGGGGGCCGGCAAGTCTAGCACAGATACGCAGTATTTT. As protein: CSANLAGAGKSSTDTQYF.

This clonotype has only a few counts. This chain connects TRBV5-1 to TRBJ2-7, with 7 bases matching TRBD1. V lost 0 bases and J lost 3; bases outside the gene matches: 6. CDR3 length: 15 residues. Germline assignment: CDR1 SGHRS and CDR2 YFSETQ. CDR3 amino acids: CASSLEGGPGYEQYF. CDR3 DNA sequence: TGCGCCAGCAGCTTGGAAGGGGGCCCAGGCTACGAGCAGTACTTC. The whole variable domain, remainder taken from reference TRBV5-1 and TRBJ2-7, is KAGVTQTPRYLIKTRGQQVTLSCSPISGHRSVSWYQQTPGQGLQFLFEYFSETQRNKGNFPGRFSGRQFSNSRSEMNVSTLELGDSALYLCASSLEGGPGYEQYFGPGTRLTVT.

Only a few counts were recorded for this clonotype. The rearrangement joins TRBV5-6 to TRBJ2-1, with D hard to call. This CDR3 comprises 12 residues. Deletions cut 9 bases from V and 4 bases from J, with 11 bases between. CDR1 is SGHDT, CDR2 YYEEEE, per germline. This chain's CDR3 is CATQTQYNEQFF. Written as DNA, the CDR3 is TGTGCCACCCAAACCCAGTACAATGAGCAGTTCTTC.

This clonotype appeared a few times. This chain joins TRBV14 and TRBJ2-7, with 14 bases lining up with TRBD2. After removal of 4 bases from V and 5 bases from J, the junction contained 4 bases not matched to a gene. CDR1 SGHDN and CDR2 FVKESK come from the germline V gene. The CDR3 length is 15 residues. The CDR3 sequence is CASSRQGLAGDEQYF. The CDR3, as DNA: TGTGCCAGCAGCCGACAGGGACTAGCGGGAGACGAGCAGTACTTC.

This sequence joins TRBV5-1 and TRBJ1-6; 10 nucleotides agree with TRBD1. This CDR3 comprises 14 residues. Losses at the gene ends were 2 bases for V and 11 bases for J; bases not matched to a gene: 4. Germline values: CDR1 SGHRS, CDR2 YFSETQ. DNA of the CDR3: TGCGCCAGCAGCTTCGGACAGGGGGATCCACCCCTCCACTTT. Translated, it gives CASSFGQGDPPLHF.